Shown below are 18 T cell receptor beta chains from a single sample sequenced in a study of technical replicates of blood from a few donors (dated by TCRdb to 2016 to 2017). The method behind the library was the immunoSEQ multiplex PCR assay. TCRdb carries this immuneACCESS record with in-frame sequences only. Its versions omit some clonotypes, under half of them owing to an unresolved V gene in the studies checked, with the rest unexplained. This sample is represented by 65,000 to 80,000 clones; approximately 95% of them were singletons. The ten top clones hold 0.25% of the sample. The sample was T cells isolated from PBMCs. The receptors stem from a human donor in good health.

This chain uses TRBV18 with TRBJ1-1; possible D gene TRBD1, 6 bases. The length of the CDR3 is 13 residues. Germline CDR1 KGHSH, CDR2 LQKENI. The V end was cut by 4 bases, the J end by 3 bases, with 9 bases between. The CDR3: CASSRQEYTEAFF. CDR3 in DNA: TGTGCCAGCTCACGACAGGAGTACACTGAAGCTTTCTTT. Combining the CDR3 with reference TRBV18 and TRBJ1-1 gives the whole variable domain NAGVMQNPRHLVRRRGQEARLRCSPMKGHSHVYWYRQLPEEGLKFMVYLQKENIIDESGMPKERFSAEFPKEGPSILRIQQVVRGDSAAYFCASSRQEYTEAFFGQGTRLTVV.

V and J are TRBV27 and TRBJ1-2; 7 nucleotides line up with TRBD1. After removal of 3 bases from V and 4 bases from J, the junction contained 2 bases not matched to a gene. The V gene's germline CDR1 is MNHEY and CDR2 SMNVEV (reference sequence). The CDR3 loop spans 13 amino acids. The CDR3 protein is CASSLSGGYGYTF. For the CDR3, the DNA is TGTGCCAGCAGTTTGTCAGGGGGCTATGGCTACACCTTC.

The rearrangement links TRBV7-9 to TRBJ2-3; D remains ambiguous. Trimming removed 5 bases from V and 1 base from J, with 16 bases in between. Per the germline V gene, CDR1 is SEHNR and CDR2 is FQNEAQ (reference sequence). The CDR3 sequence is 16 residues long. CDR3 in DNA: TGTGCCAGCAGCCCCTCTGCGTCCCTTGGCACAGATACGCAGTATTTT. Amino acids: CASSPSASLGTDTQYF.

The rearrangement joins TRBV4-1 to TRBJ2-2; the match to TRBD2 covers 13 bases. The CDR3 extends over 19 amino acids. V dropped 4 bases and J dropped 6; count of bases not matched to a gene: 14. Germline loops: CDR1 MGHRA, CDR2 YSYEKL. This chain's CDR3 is CASSRSSEPGLAGPGELFF. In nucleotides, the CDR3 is TGCGCCAGCAGCCGAAGTTCCGAACCGGGACTAGCGGGACCCGGGGAGCTGTTTTTT.

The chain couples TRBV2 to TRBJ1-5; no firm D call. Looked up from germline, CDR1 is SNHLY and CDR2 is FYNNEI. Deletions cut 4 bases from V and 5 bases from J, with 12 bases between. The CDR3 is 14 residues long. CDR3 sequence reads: CASSGWAYDQPQHF. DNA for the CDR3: TGTGCCAGCAGTGGGTGGGCATATGATCAGCCCCAGCATTTT.

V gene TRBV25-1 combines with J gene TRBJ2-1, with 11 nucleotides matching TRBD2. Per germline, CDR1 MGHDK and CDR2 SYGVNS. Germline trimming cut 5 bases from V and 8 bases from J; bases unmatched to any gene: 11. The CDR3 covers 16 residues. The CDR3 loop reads CASSSWTSGSVDEQFF. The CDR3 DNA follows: TGTGCCAGCAGTTCATGGACTAGCGGGTCGGTCGATGAGCAGTTCTTC.

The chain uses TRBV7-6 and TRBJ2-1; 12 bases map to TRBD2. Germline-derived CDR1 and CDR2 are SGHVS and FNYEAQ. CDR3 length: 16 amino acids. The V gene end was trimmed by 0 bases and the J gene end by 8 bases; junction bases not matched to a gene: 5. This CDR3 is CASSLAKLAGGDEQFF. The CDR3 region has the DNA TGTGCCAGCAGCTTAGCGAAACTAGCGGGAGGAGATGAGCAGTTCTTC.

The CDR3 DNA is TGCGCCAGCAGCCAAGATCGGGACAGGGGGACCCAGTACTTC. It encodes CASSQDRDRGTQYF. J is TRBJ2-5 and V is TRBV4-1, with 10 bases fitting TRBD1. The CDR3 is 14 amino acids. Losses at the gene ends were 0 bases for V and 7 bases for J; bases not matched to a gene: 2. Germline V gives CDR1 MGHRA, CDR2 YSYEKL.

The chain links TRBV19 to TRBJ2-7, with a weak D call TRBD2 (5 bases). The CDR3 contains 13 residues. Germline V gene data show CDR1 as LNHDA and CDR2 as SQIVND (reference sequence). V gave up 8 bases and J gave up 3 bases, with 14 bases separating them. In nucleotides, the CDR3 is TGTGCCAGTTGTTACGGGGTCGGCTACGAGCAGTACTTC. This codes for CASCYGVGYEQYF. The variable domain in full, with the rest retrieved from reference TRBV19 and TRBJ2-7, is DGGITQSPKYLFRKEGQNVTLSCEQNLNHDAMYWYRQDPGQGLRLIYYSQIVNDFQKGDIAEGYSVSREKKESFPLTVTSAQKNPTAFYLCASCYGVGYEQYFGPGTRLTVT.

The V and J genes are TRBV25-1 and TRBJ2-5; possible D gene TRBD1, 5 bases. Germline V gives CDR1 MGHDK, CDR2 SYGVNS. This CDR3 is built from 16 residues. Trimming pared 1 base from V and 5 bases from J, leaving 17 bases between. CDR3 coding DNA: TGTGCCAGCAGTGAATCGGATAGGGCAGGGTTGGAGACCCAGTACTTC. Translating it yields CASSESDRAGLETQYF.

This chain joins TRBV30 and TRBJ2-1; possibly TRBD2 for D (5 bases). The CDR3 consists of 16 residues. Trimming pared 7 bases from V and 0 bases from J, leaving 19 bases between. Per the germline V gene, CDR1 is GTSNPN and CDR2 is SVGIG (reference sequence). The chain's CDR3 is CALSLGPLSSYNEQFF. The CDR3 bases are TGTGCCTTATCACTAGGACCTTTGAGCTCCTACAATGAGCAGTTCTTC.

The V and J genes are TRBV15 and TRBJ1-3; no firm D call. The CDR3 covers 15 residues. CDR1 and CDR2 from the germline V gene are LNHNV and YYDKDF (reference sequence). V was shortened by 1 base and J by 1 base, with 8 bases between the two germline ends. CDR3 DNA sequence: TGTGCCACCAGCAGAGGGGCGGGATCTGGAAACACCATATATTTT. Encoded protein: CATSRGAGSGNTIYF.

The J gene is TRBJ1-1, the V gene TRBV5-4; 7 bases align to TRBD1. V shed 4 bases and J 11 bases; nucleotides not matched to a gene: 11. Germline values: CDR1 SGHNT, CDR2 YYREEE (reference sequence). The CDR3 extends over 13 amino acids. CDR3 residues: CASSRQGSPDAFF. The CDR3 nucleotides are TGTGCCAGCAGCAGACAGGGATCACCCGACGCTTTCTTT.

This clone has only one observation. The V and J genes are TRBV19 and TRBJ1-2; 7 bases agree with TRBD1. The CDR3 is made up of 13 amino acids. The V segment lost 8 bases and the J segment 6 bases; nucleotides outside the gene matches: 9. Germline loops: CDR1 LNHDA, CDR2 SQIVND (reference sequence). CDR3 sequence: CASEGGRTDGYTF. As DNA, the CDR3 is TGTGCCAGTGAAGGGGGCCGGACGGATGGCTACACCTTC.

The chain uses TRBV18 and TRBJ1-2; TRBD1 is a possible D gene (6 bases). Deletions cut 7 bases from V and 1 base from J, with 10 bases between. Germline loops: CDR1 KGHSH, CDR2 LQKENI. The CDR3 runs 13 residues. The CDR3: CASFRTDNYGYTF. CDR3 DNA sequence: TGTGCCAGCTTTCGGACAGATAACTATGGCTACACCTTC.

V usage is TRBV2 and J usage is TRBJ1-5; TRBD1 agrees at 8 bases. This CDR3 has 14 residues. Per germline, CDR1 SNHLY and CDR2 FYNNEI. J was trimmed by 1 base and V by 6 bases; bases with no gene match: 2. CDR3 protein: CASRGTGSNQPQHF. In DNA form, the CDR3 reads TGTGCCAGCAGGGGGACAGGCAGCAATCAGCCCCAGCATTTT. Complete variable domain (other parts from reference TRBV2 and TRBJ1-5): EPEVTQTPSHQVTQMGQEVILRCVPISNHLYFYWYRQILGQKVEFLVSFYNNEISEKSEIFDDQFSVERPDGSNFTLKIRSTKLEDSAMYFCASRGTGSNQPQHFGDGTRLSIL.

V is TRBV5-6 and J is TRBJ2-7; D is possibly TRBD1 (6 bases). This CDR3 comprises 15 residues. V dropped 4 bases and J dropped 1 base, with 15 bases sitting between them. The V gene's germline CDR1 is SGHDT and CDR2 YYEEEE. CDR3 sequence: CASSEGHRVSYEQYF. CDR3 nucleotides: TGTGCCAGCAGCGAGGGTCACAGGGTGTCCTACGAGCAGTACTTC.

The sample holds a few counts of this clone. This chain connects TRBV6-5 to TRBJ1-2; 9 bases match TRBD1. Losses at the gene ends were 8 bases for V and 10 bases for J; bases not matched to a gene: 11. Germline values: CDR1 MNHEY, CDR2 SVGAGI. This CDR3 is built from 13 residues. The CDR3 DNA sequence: TGTGCCAGCGGCGGACAGGGGACAGGGTACTACACCTTC. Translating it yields CASGGQGTGYYTF.